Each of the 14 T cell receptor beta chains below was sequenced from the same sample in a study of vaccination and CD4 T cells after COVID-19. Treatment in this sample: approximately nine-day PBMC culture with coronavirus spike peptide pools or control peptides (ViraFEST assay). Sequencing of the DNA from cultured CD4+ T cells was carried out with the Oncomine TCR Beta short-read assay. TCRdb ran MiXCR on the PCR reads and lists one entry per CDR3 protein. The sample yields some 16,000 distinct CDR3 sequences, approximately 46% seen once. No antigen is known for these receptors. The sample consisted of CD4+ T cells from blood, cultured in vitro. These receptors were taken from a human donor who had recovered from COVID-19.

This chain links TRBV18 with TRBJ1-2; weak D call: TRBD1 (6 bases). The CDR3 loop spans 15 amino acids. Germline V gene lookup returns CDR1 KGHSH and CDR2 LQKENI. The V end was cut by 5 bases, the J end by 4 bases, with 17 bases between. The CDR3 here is CASSTGFKDSYGYTF. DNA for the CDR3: TGTGCCAGCTCAACAGGCTTCAAGGACAGCTATGGCTACACCTTC.

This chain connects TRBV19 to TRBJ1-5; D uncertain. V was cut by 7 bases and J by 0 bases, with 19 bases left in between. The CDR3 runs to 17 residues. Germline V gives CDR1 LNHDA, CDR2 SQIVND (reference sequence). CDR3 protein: CASTQNGVPYSNQPQHF. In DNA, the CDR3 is TGTGCCAGTACACAAAATGGTGTCCCGTATAGCAATCAGCCCCAGCATTTT.

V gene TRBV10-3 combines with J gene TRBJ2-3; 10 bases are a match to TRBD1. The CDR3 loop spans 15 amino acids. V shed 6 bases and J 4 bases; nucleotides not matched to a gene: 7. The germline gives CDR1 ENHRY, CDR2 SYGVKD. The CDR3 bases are TGTGCCATCAGGGCCGGGACAGGGGAGGCAGATACGCAGTATTTT. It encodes CAIRAGTGEADTQYF.

CDR3 residues: CASSLGRGAGGYTF. Written as DNA, the CDR3 is TGTGCCAGCAGCTTAGGAAGGGGGGCCGGTGGCTACACCTTC. The V gene is TRBV7-6, the J gene TRBJ1-2; tentatively, D is TRBD1 (6 bases). V dropped 1 base and J dropped 7 bases, with 13 bases sitting between them. CDR3 length equals 14 residues. Germline V gene sequence: CDR1 SGHVS, CDR2 FNYEAQ.

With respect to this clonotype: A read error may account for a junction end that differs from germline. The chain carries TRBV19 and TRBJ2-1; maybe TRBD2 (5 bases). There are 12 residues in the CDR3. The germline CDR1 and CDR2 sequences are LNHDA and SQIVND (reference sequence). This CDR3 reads CPSSSIGDEQFF. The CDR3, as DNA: TGTCCCAGTAGTTCCATCGGGGATGAGCAGTTCTTC.

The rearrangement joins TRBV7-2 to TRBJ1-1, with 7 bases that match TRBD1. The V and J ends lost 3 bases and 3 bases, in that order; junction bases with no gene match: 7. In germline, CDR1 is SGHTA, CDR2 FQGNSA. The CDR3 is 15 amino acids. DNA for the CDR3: TGTGCCAGCAGCTTTCCTCCGAGGGGGCACACTGAAGCTTTCTTT. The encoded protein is CASSFPPRGHTEAFF. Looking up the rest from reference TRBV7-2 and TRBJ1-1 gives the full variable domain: GAGVSQSPSNKVTEKGKDVELRCDPISGHTALYWYRQSLGQGLEFLIYFQGNSAPDKSGLPSDRFSAERTGGSVSTLTIQRTQQEDSAVYLCASSFPPRGHTEAFFGQGTRLTVV.

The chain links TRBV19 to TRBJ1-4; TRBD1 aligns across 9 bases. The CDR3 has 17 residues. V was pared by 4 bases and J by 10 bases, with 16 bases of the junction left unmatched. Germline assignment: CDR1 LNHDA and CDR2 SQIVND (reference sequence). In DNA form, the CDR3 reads TGTGCCAGTAGTACCATAATGGAGGGGACAGGGTGGGGAAAACTGTTTTTT. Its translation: CASSTIMEGTGWGKLFF.

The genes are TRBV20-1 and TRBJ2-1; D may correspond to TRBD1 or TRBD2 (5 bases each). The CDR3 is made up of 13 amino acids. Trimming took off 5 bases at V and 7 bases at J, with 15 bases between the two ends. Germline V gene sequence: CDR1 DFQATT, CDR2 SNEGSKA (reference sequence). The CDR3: CSAEGKTRNEQFF. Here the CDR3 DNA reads TGCAGTGCTGAGGGGAAAACGCGGAATGAGCAGTTCTTC.

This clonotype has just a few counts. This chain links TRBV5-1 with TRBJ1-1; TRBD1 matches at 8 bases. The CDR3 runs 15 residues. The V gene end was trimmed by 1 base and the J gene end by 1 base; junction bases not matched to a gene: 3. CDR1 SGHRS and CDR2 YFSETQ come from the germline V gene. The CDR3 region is CASSLWDRTNTEAFF. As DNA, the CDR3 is TGCGCCAGCAGCTTGTGGGACAGGACGAACACTGAAGCTTTCTTT.

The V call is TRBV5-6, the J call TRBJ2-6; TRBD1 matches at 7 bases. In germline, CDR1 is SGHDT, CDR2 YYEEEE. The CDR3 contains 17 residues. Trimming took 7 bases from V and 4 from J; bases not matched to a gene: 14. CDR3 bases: TGTGCCAGCCTACTTGCGACAGGGATATGGGGGGCCAACGTCCTGACTTTC. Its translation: CASLLATGIWGANVLTF.

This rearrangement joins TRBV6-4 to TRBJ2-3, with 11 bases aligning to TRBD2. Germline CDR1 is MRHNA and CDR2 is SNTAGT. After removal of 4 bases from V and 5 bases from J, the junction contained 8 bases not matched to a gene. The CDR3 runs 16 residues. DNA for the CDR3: TGTGCCAGCAGTGCGAATAGCGGGGGGGCCAGAGATACGCAGTATTTT. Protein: CASSANSGGARDTQYF.

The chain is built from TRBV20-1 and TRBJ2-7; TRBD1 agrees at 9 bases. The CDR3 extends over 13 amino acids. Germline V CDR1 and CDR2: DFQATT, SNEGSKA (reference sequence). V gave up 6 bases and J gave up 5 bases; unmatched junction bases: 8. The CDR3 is CSATPGQGDEQYF. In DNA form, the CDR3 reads TGCAGTGCAACTCCGGGACAGGGCGACGAGCAGTACTTC.

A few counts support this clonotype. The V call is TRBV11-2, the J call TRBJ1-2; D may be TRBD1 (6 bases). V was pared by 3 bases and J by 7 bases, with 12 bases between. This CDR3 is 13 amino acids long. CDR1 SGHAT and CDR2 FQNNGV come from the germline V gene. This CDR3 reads CASSFPEGGGYTF. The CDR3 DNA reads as TGTGCCAGCAGCTTCCCCGAGGGGGGTGGCTACACCTTC.

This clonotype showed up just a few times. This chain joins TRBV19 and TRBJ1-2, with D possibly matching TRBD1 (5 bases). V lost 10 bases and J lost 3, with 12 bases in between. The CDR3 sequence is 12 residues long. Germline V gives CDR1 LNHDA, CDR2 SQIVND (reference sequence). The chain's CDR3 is CATEGWDYGYTF. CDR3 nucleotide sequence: TGTGCCACAGAGGGGTGGGACTATGGCTACACCTTC.